These T cell receptor beta chains were read from a single sample in a study of blood T cell repertoires in COVID-19. TCRdb keeps only in-frame clones here, not all; method: immunoSEQ multiplex PCR. This sample carries about 160,000 clones, around 93% of them seen once, and the ten largest clones take 4.8%. Input material: peripheral blood. These TCRs come from a man aged 25-45 years with COVID-19, enrolled during active disease. The CDR3 runs from the conserved cysteine through the conserved F or W. Each record gives: D gene, J gene, clone size, V gene, CDR3 length, CDR3 protein, CDR3 DNA. D genes are given only for firm matches. Size is stated for part of the rows, as once, few or many counts, or as a class when the clone is expanded.

. | TRBJ2-1 | . | TRBV12-5 | 14 | CASGAPGLSNEQFF | TGTGCTAGTGGTGCCCCGGGACTGAGCAATGAGCAGTTCTTC
. | TRBJ1-2 | . | TRBV29-1 | 13 | CSVWGASSRGYTF | TGCAGCGTTTGGGGAGCCTCTTCTCGAGGCTACACCTTC
. | TRBJ2-3 | . | TRBV29-1 | 13 | CSVDTAGTDTQYF | TGCAGCGTTGATACGGCGGGCACAGATACGCAGTATTTT
TRBD2 | TRBJ2-7 | few | TRBV3-1/TRBV3-2 | 16 | CASSQAAAGDTYEQYF | TGTGCCAGCAGCCAAGCTGCAGCGGGGGATACCTACGAGCAGTACTTC
TRBD2 | TRBJ2-1 | once | TRBV7-2 | 17 | CASSLISGASSYNEQFF | TGTGCCAGCAGCTTAATTAGCGGGGCATCATCCTACAATGAGCAGTTCTTC
. | TRBJ1-3 | . | TRBV27 | 14 | CASSLTGLGNTIYF | TGTGCCAGCAGTTTGACAGGATTGGGGAACACCATATATTTT
. | TRBJ1-2 | . | TRBV4-2 | 17 | CASSLTEHQSVNYGYTF | TGTGCCAGCAGCCTCACGGAGCACCAATCGGTTAACTATGGCTACACCTTC
. | TRBJ2-7 | . | TRBV5-5 | 14 | CASSSHISGREQYF | TGTGCCAGCAGCTCCCATATCTCAGGGAGGGAGCAGTACTTC
. | TRBJ2-5 | . | TRBV4-3 | 14 | CASSQGNSGETQYF | TGCGCCAGCAGCCAAGGGAATAGCGGAGAGACCCAGTACTTC
TRBD2 | TRBJ2-1 | . | TRBV7-2 | 16 | CASSLNPSGTYNEQFF | TGTGCCAGCAGCTTAAACCCTAGCGGGACCTACAATGAGCAGTTCTTC
TRBD2 | TRBJ2-2 | . | TRBV7-2 | 17 | CASSLAGLAGHTGELFF | TGTGCCAGCAGCTTAGCGGGACTAGCGGGGCACACCGGGGAGCTGTTTTTT
. | TRBJ1-3 | . | TRBV29-1 | 14 | CSVLDGNSGRGIYF | TGCAGCGTTCTTGACGGAAACTCTGGAAGGGGCATATATTTT
. | TRBJ1-3 | . | TRBV7-2 | 14 | CASSFRGTGNTIYF | TGTGCCAGCAGCTTCAGGGGAACTGGAAACACCATATATTTT
TRBD1 | TRBJ1-3 | once | TRBV5-4 | 14 | CASRTTGQGNTIYF | TGTGCCAGCAGGACGACAGGGCAGGGAAACACCATATATTTT
TRBD1 | TRBJ2-3 | once | TRBV6-2/TRBV6-3 | 15 | CASSSNRGLADTQYF | TGTGCCAGCAGTTCCAACAGGGGGTTGGCAGATACGCAGTATTTT
. | TRBJ1-2 | . | TRBV30 | 12 | CAWIQWGESYTF | TGTGCCTGGATCCAATGGGGGGAATCCTACACCTTC